This TCR beta chain was sequenced in a study of radiotherapy plus CTLA-4 blockade in lung cancer. At the level of the study: Disease control was achieved by 31% of patients, and objective responses by 18%.

This table comes from immunoSEQ multiplex PCR, and its TCRdb copy is limited to in-frame clones, with some not included. The sample lists over 35,000 clones, 77% occurring once. V was shortened by 1 base and J by 2 bases, with 16 bases between the two germline ends. The CDR3 has 17 amino acids. Germline CDR1 and CDR2: LGHNA and YNFKEQ. CTLA-4 blockade using ipilimumab, together with focal radiation, was received by patients with chemo-refractory metastatic non-small-cell lung cancer. The receptor's source is a human donor with non-small cell lung cancer whose response to radiotherapy plus ipilimumab could not be evaluated. The rearrangement uses TRBV4-2 and TRBJ2-3; tentatively, D is TRBD2 (7 bases). The sequences come from peripheral blood, collected from a patient treated with radiotherapy plus ipilimumab. The CDR3 DNA sequence: TGTGCCAGCAGCCAAGGGTCTTTGGCGGGGGCCACAGATACGCAGTATTTT. Amino acid sequence: CASSQGSLAGATDTQYF.